The 22 T cell receptor beta chains below come from one sample, sequenced in a study of control samples from healthy donors and cancer patients. Sequencing was performed with immunoSEQ multiplex PCR; in TCRdb, only in-frame clones are kept and a portion is missing. The table shows about 85,000 clones, with about 89% occurring only once. Sample: blood. The receptor set was obtained from a woman aged 55-69 years in good health.

This CDR3 reads CASSSEQGDGYTF. For the CDR3, the DNA is TGTGCCAGCAGTTCCGAACAGGGGGATGGCTACACCTTC. V gene TRBV28 combines with J gene TRBJ1-2; TRBD1 agrees at 8 bases. The germline V gene encodes CDR1 MDHEN and CDR2 SYDVKM. The CDR3 is made up of 13 amino acids. V was pared by 4 bases and J by 6 bases, with 4 bases of the junction left unmatched.

This clone was seen just once. CDR3 amino acids: CASRVTRDSPRYF. The CDR3 DNA is TGTGCCAGCAGGGTAACCCGGGACAGCCCCAGGTACTTC. The rearrangement links TRBV6-5 to TRBJ2-5; 7 bases line up with TRBD1. This CDR3 has 13 residues. Germline V lookup: CDR1 MNHEY, CDR2 SVGAGI. Trimming removed 6 bases from V and 13 bases from J; junction bases left unmatched: 14.

This chain joins TRBV12-5 and TRBJ1-1, with TRBD1 matching over 7 bases. The CDR3 loop spans 14 amino acids. The V gene end was trimmed by 5 bases and the J gene end by 0 bases; junction bases not matched to a gene: 3. Germline assignment: CDR1 LGHNT and CDR2 FRNRAP. The CDR3 loop is CASGPGTVNTEAFF. The DNA for the CDR3 is TGTGCTAGTGGTCCCGGGACAGTGAACACTGAAGCTTTCTTT.

The gene calls are TRBV7-2 and TRBJ1-6; D remains unclear. Germline assignment: CDR1 SGHTA and CDR2 FQGNSA. The CDR3 spans 14 residues. Trimming pared 1 base from V and 7 bases from J, leaving 8 bases between. Here the CDR3 DNA reads TGTGCCAGCAGCTTAGACAGCGGAAATTCACCCCTCCACTTT. This codes for CASSLDSGNSPLHF.

This chain links TRBV5-1 with TRBJ1-2; 7 bases line up with TRBD1. Germline-derived CDR1 and CDR2 are SGHRS and YFSETQ. Germline trimming cut 3 bases from V and 1 base from J; bases unmatched to any gene: 12. The CDR3 covers 17 residues. CDR3: CASSSPPGQTFNYGYTF. The CDR3 DNA sequence: TGCGCCAGCAGCTCACCCCCGGGACAGACTTTTAACTATGGCTACACCTTC.

The chain recombines TRBV19 with TRBJ2-2, with D unclear. The V gene's germline CDR1 is LNHDA and CDR2 SQIVND (reference sequence). V was trimmed by 5 bases and J by 3 bases, leaving 10 bases between them. The CDR3 covers 14 residues. The CDR3 sequence: CASSWSRDTGELFF. The CDR3 DNA reads as TGTGCCAGTAGTTGGTCCCGGGACACCGGGGAGCTGTTTTTT.

This clone was counted ten times or more. The chain carries TRBV24-1 and TRBJ2-2; 8 nucleotides agree with TRBD2. CDR1 and CDR2 (germline): KGHDR, SFDVKD. V lost 2 bases to trimming and J lost 2 bases; unmatched junction nucleotides: 3. The CDR3 covers 16 residues. This CDR3 reads CATSDSGTRNTGELFF. DNA of the CDR3: TGTGCCACCAGTGATTCCGGGACTAGAAACACCGGGGAGCTGTTTTTT.

The rearrangement uses TRBV30 and TRBJ2-1, with TRBD2 identical over 13 bases. The CDR3 loop spans 15 amino acids. V was pared by 0 bases and J by 7 bases, with 3 bases of the junction left unmatched. Germline V gene sequence: CDR1 GTSNPN, CDR2 SVGIG (reference sequence). CDR3 nucleotides: TGTGCCTGGAGTGTAGGACTAGCGGGAGTTAATGAGCAGTTCTTC. It is translated as CAWSVGLAGVNEQFF.

V usage is TRBV27 and J usage is TRBJ2-7, with D possibly being TRBD2 (6 bases). This CDR3 spans 14 amino acids. V gave up 6 bases and J gave up 4 bases, with 16 bases separating them. CDR1 and CDR2 from the germline V gene are MNHEY and SMNVEV (reference sequence). The CDR3 nucleotides read TGTGCCAGCAGAGGAGGGACGAACCTTTACGAGCAGTACTTC. The encoded protein is CASRGGTNLYEQYF.

The chain uses TRBV3-1 (or the pseudogene TRBV3-2) and TRBJ2-7; 8 nucleotides agree with TRBD2. The CDR3 is made up of 14 amino acids. The germline V gene has CDR1 LGHDT and CDR2 YNNKEL (reference sequence). Unmatched junction bases numbered 3, after V lost 5 bases and J lost 0 bases. In nucleotides, the CDR3 is TGTGCCAGCAGCTATAGCGGGAACTCCTACGAGCAGTACTTC. This codes for CASSYSGNSYEQYF.

The chain employs TRBV5-1 and TRBJ1-1; the D is unclear. Germline loops: CDR1 SGHRS, CDR2 YFSETQ. The CDR3 contains 16 residues. The V end lost 1 base, the J end lost 1 base, and 14 bases lay between the germline ends. The CDR3 here is CASSLRGWTENTEAFF. In DNA form, the CDR3 reads TGCGCCAGCAGCTTGCGGGGTTGGACCGAGAACACTGAAGCTTTCTTT.

The chain links TRBV11-1 to TRBJ1-2; D may be TRBD1 (5 bases). CDR1 and CDR2 (germline): SGHAT, FQDESV (reference sequence). The V end was cut by 1 base, the J end by 3 bases, with 9 bases between. The CDR3 sequence is 14 residues long. The DNA for the CDR3 is TGTGCCAGCAGCTTAGTGGCGGGACACTATGGCTACACCTTC. Its translation: CASSLVAGHYGYTF.

The rearrangement joins TRBV6-6 to TRBJ2-5; 7 positions agree with TRBD1. Trimming at V came to 1 base and at J to 3 bases, leaving 5 bases not matched to a gene. The V gene's germline CDR1 is MNHNY and CDR2 SVGAGI (reference sequence). The CDR3 length is 15 residues. DNA for the CDR3: TGTGCCAGCAGTTACTTGACAGGGTGGGAAGAGACCCAGTACTTC. As protein: CASSYLTGWEETQYF.

The chain carries TRBV19 and TRBJ2-2; TRBD2 aligns across 7 bases. The CDR3 contains 18 residues. Germline V gene lookup returns CDR1 LNHDA and CDR2 SQIVND (reference sequence). Losses at the gene ends were 5 bases for V and 1 base for J; bases not matched to a gene: 13. This CDR3 reads CASSPGGLSGGNTGELFF. CDR3 nucleotide sequence: TGTGCCAGTAGTCCGGGGGGTCTTAGCGGAGGGAACACCGGGGAGCTGTTTTTT.

This chain connects TRBV10-3 to TRBJ2-7, with TRBD1 matching over 8 bases. CDR3 size: 13 residues. Germline CDR1 is ENHRY and CDR2 is SYGVKD. V was clipped by 8 bases and J by 3 bases; unmatched bases: 6. This CDR3 is CAIGTGGSYEQYF. The CDR3 nucleotides read TGTGCCATCGGCACAGGGGGGAGCTACGAGCAGTACTTC.

The rearrangement joins TRBV4-1 to TRBJ1-2; 8 bases align to TRBD1. V lost 5 bases, J lost 8 bases, and 7 bases stayed unmatched. The CDR3 totals 13 residues. Germline CDR1 is MGHRA and CDR2 is YSYEKL. The CDR3 DNA reads TGCGCCAGCAGCGCCTGGACAGGGCAAGGCTACACCTTC. Translating it yields CASSAWTGQGYTF.

The chain employs TRBV7-3 and TRBJ2-7, with D perhaps TRBD1 or TRBD2 (5 bases each). Germline V gene data show CDR1 as SGHTA and CDR2 as FQGTGA. The CDR3 has 14 residues. V was trimmed by 1 base and J by 6 bases, leaving 13 bases between them. CDR3 region: CASSLNGAGSEQYF. The CDR3 DNA reads as TGTGCCAGCAGCTTAAACGGGGCGGGTTCCGAGCAGTACTTC.

J is TRBJ2-3 and V is TRBV2; 9 bases match TRBD2. Germline V gene sequence: CDR1 SNHLY, CDR2 FYNNEI. With V trimmed by 4 bases and J by 8 bases, 4 bases remained unmatched. This CDR3 is built from 13 residues. CDR3 protein: CASSGGGGSTQYF. For the CDR3, the DNA is TGTGCCAGCAGTGGCGGGGGGGGGAGTACGCAGTATTTT.

The chain links TRBV7-2 to TRBJ2-7; D might be TRBD2 (6 bases). CDR1 and CDR2 from the germline V gene are SGHTA and FQGNSA. The CDR3 contains 15 residues. The V gene lost 1 base and the J gene lost 2 bases, with 12 bases spanning the gap. The CDR3 reads CASSLVGGGAYEQYF. DNA for the CDR3: TGTGCCAGCAGCTTAGTTGGGGGAGGAGCCTACGAGCAGTACTTC. The full variable domain, completed using reference TRBV7-2 and TRBJ2-7, is GAGVSQSPSNKVTEKGKDVELRCDPISGHTALYWYRQSLGQGLEFLIYFQGNSAPDKSGLPSDRFSAERTGGSVSTLTIQRTQQEDSAVYLCASSLVGGGAYEQYFGPGTRLTVT.

The rearrangement uses TRBV6-5 and TRBJ1-2; unclear D gene. The germline V gene has CDR1 MNHEY and CDR2 SVGAGI. The V gene lost 6 bases and the J gene lost 7 bases, with 9 bases spanning the gap. The CDR3 is 11 amino acids. Written as DNA, the CDR3 is TGTGCCAGCAGGGCGGAGGGTGGCTACACCTTC. This translates into CASRAEGGYTF.

The rearrangement joins TRBV3-1 (or the pseudogene TRBV3-2) to TRBJ1-3, with D possibly being TRBD1 (6 bases). The CDR3 has 16 amino acids. Germline V gene sequence: CDR1 LGHDT, CDR2 YNNKEL (reference sequence). The V end lost 4 bases, the J end lost 2 bases, and 15 bases lay between the germline ends. The CDR3: CASSPHTGSAGNTIYF. The CDR3 bases are TGTGCCAGCAGCCCCCACACAGGGTCGGCTGGAAACACCATATATTTT.

This clone was counted only a few times. The V and J genes are TRBV10-3 and TRBJ2-7; 7 nucleotides line up with TRBD1. Germline V gives CDR1 ENHRY, CDR2 SYGVKD. J gave up 2 bases and V 6 bases, and 7 bases lay outside the gene matches. This CDR3 has 14 amino acids. In nucleotides, the CDR3 is TGTGCCATCAGGGGAGAGGGGGCCACCTACGAGCAGTACTTC. Amino acids: CAIRGEGATYEQYF.